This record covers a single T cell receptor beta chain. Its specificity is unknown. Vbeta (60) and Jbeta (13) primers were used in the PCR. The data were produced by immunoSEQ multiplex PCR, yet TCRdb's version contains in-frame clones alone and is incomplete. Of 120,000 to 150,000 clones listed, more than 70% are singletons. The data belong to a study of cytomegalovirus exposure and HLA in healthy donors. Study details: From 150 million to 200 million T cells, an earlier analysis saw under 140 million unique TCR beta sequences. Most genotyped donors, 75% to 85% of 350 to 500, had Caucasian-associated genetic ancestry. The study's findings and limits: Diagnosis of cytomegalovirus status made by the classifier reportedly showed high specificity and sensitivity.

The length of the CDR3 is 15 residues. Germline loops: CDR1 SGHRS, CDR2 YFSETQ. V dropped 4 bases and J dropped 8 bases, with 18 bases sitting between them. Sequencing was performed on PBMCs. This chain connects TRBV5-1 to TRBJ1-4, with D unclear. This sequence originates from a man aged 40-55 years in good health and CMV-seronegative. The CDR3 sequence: CASSPQGGLGEKLFF. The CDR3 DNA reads TGCGCCAGCAGCCCACAAGGAGGACTGGGGGAAAAACTGTTTTTT.